A single sample gave rise to the 2 T cell receptor beta chains below, sequenced in a study of blood T cell repertoires in COVID-19 (dated by TCRdb to 2018 to 2020). To prepare the library, the immunoSEQ multiplex PCR assay was applied. In TCRdb, the immuneACCESS table is reduced to in-frame sequences with V and J assigned. These tables do not hold every clone; where another copy was compared, an unresolved V gene accounts for under half, and the others remain unexplained. Here the sample has about 230,000 clones; around 84% occur a single time. The top ten constitute approximately 2.4% of the sample. Sequenced: peripheral blood. These receptors all stem from a middle-aged man who had recovered from COVID-19.

In this sample, this clone turned up a few times. The V and J genes are TRBV7-2 and TRBJ2-1, with TRBD1 identical over 7 bases. The CDR3 runs 13 residues. Germline V gene lookup returns CDR1 SGHTA and CDR2 FQGNSA. After removal of 5 bases from V and 6 bases from J, the junction contained 4 bases not matched to a gene. CDR3 loop: CASSAGTVNEQFF. The CDR3 DNA reads as TGTGCCAGCAGCGCCGGGACAGTCAATGAGCAGTTCTTC. The full variable domain, completed using reference TRBV7-2 and TRBJ2-1, is GAGVSQSPSNKVTEKGKDVELRCDPISGHTALYWYRQSLGQGLEFLIYFQGNSAPDKSGLPSDRFSAERTGGSVSTLTIQRTQQEDSAVYLCASSAGTVNEQFFGPGTRLTVL.

J is TRBJ1-1 and V is TRBV27; 10 nucleotides agree with TRBD1. Trimming took 4 bases from V and 3 from J; bases not matched to a gene: 5. This CDR3 has 15 residues. Per germline, CDR1 MNHEY and CDR2 SMNVEV (reference sequence). CDR3 in DNA: TGTGCCAGCAGTTCCTGGGACAGGGGTTACACTGAAGCTTTCTTT. Translated: CASSSWDRGYTEAFF.